The rows below give T cell receptor beta chains drawn from one sample of a study of breast tumors, draining lymph nodes, adjacent tissues. TCRdb itself ran the multiplex PCR reads through MiXCR, one entry per CDR3 protein. Counted here are over 150,000 distinct CDR3 sequences, approximately 30% occurring once; the ten biggest clones make up over 3.5%. Sequenced sample: axillary lymph node tissue. The receptors stem from a female donor with breast cancer. Some clones in this sample may be carry-over from other donors' samples. Each CDR3 is given with its conserved first and last residue. Fields, in order: D gene, V gene, J gene, clone size, CDR3 protein, CDR3 DNA. The D gene is left open where the match is weak. Size is omitted from some rows. Given values are once, few, many or a class for expanded clones.

NA	TRBV18	TRBJ2-6	many	CASSPPPFGANVLTF	TGTGCCAGCTCACCACCACCCTTTGGGGCCAACGTCCTGACTTTC
TRBD2	TRBV6-5	TRBJ2-1	few	CASSYSGGEQFF	TGTGCCAGCAGTTACTCGGGGGGGGAGCAGTTCTTC
NA	TRBV4-2	TRBJ1-4	NA	CASSRTGTEVANEELFF	TGTGCCAGCAGCCGAACCGGGACCGAGGTAGCGAACGAAGAACTGTTTTTT
NA	TRBV12-3/TRBV12-4	TRBJ2-7	NA	CASSFGAGREQYF	TGTGCCAGCAGTTTCGGGGCAGGGCGGGAGCAGTACTTC
TRBD2	TRBV20-1	TRBJ2-7	NA	CSAPLARGPFGEQYF	TGCAGTGCTCCACTAGCGAGAGGGCCTTTCGGCGAGCAGTACTTC
TRBD1	TRBV19	TRBJ2-6	many	CASSPTGTAYSGANVLTF	TGTGCCAGTAGTCCAACCGGGACAGCTTACTCTGGGGCCAACGTCCTGACTTTC
NA	TRBV15	TRBJ2-1	many	CATSRVDWGLDEQFF	TGTGCCACCAGCAGAGTTGATTGGGGTTTGGATGAGCAGTTCTTC
NA	TRBV20-1	TRBJ2-7	many	CSAREVGSGNYEQYF	TGCAGTGCTAGAGAGGTGGGTAGCGGAAACTACGAGCAGTACTTC
TRBD1	TRBV6-1	TRBJ2-3	NA	CASSPRLAQDRGTTDTQYF	TGTGCCAGCAGTCCCCGCCTAGCGCAAGACAGGGGGACGACAGATACGCAGTATTTT
NA	TRBV6-5	TRBJ1-4	NA	CASSYEGERGWEKLFF	TGTGCCAGCAGTTACGAAGGCGAGCGGGGTTGGGAAAAACTGTTTTTT
NA	TRBV6-1	TRBJ1-4	many	CASTWQGNEKLFF	TGTGCCAGCACCTGGCAGGGAAATGAAAAACTGTTTTTT
TRBD1	TRBV2	TRBJ1-5	many	CATGTGVLEPQHF	TGTGCCACCGGGACAGGGGTTTTGGAGCCCCAGCATTTT
NA	TRBV24-1	TRBJ1-6	NA	CATSELGGRSPLHF	TGTGCCACCAGTGAGCTGGGCGGGAGGTCACCCCTCCACTTT
NA	TRBV6-1	TRBJ2-7	many	CASSERGGYEQYF	TGTGCCAGCAGTGAGCGAGGGGGCTACGAGCAGTACTTC
NA	TRBV10-3	TRBJ1-4	many	CAISESPAGPTNEKLFF	TGTGCCATCAGTGAGTCCCCCGCAGGGCCAACTAATGAAAAACTGTTTTTT
NA	TRBV5-6	TRBJ1-2	once	CASSPVGNTEDYYGYTF	TGTGCCAGCAGCCCCGTGGGGAACACTGAAGATTACTATGGCTACACCTTC
NA	TRBV6-6	TRBJ1-4	many	CASTSAGIATNEKLFF	TGTGCCAGCACCTCCGCGGGGATTGCAACTAATGAAAAACTGTTTTTT
TRBD1	TRBV4-1	TRBJ2-7	many	CASSQEMRTGAYEQYF	TGCGCCAGCAGCCAAGAGATGAGGACAGGGGCCTACGAGCAGTACTTC
NA	TRBV5-5	TRBJ2-5	many	CASSWGAQETQYF	TGTGCCAGCAGCTGGGGGGCCCAAGAGACCCAGTACTTC
NA	TRBV6-4	TRBJ2-2	many	CASSLTVYTGELFF	TGTGCCAGCAGTCTGACAGTATACACCGGGGAGCTGTTTTTT
NA	TRBV7-8	TRBJ2-7	many	CASSLVIVPYEQYF	TGTGCCAGCAGCTTAGTAATTGTGCCCTACGAGCAGTACTTC
NA	TRBV11-2	TRBJ2-2	NA	CASSLGNRAGNTGELFF	TGTGCCAGCAGCTTAGGAAACAGGGCCGGGAACACCGGGGAGCTGTTTTTT
TRBD1	TRBV2	TRBJ1-4	NA	CASSVQGQGANEKLFF	TGTGCCAGCAGTGTGCAAGGACAGGGGGCAAATGAAAAACTGTTTTTT
NA	TRBV29-1	TRBJ1-4	many	CSVGGSAGREKLFF	TGCAGCGTCGGTGGGTCCGCAGGGAGGGAAAAACTGTTTTTT
TRBD2	TRBV20-1	TRBJ2-5	many	CSATEGAGGETQYF	TGCAGTGCTACAGAGGGGGCGGGGGGGGAGACCCAGTACTTC
NA	TRBV4-2	TRBJ1-5	many	CASSQETSGGNQPQHF	TGTGCCAGCAGCCAAGAAACGTCGGGAGGCAATCAGCCCCAGCATTTT
TRBD2	TRBV24-1	TRBJ2-5	NA	CATSLTSGGQETQYF	TGTGCCACCAGTTTGACTAGCGGGGGCCAAGAGACCCAGTACTTC
NA	TRBV4-1	TRBJ1-4	many	CASSQDRGGGVEKLFF	TGCGCCAGCAGCCAAGATAGGGGCGGTGGGGTTGAAAAACTGTTTTTT
TRBD1	TRBV2	TRBJ1-2	NA	CASSGAPGGGYTF	TGTGCCAGCAGTGGAGCCCCAGGGGGTGGCTACACCTTC
NA	TRBV10-3	TRBJ2-7	NA	CAISGGGYEQYF	TGTGCCATCAGCGGGGGTGGATACGAGCAGTACTTC
TRBD1	TRBV11-3	TRBJ2-3	NA	CASSSGQGGGEQYF	TGTGCCAGCAGCTCAGGACAGGGGGGAGGAGAGCAGTATTTT
TRBD2	TRBV30	TRBJ2-3	many	CASRVTSGPTDTQYF	TGTGCCAGTCGCGTCACTAGCGGGCCCACAGATACGCAGTATTTT
NA	TRBV18	TRBJ1-1	few	CASSSTDEAFF	TGTGCCAGCTCATCGACAGATGAAGCTTTCTTT
TRBD1	TRBV5-5	TRBJ1-5	NA	CASSFVDATGQQPQHF	TGTGCCAGCAGCTTCGTCGACGCGACAGGGCAGCAGCCCCAGCATTTT
TRBD1	TRBV20-1	TRBJ2-2	many	CSANDRGRGTGELFF	TGCAGTGCCAATGACAGGGGGCGAGGAACCGGGGAGCTGTTTTTT
TRBD2	TRBV27	TRBJ2-1	few	CASSPPGSGSGNEQFF	TGTGCCAGCAGTCCCCCTGGTAGCGGGAGTGGGAATGAGCAGTTCTTC